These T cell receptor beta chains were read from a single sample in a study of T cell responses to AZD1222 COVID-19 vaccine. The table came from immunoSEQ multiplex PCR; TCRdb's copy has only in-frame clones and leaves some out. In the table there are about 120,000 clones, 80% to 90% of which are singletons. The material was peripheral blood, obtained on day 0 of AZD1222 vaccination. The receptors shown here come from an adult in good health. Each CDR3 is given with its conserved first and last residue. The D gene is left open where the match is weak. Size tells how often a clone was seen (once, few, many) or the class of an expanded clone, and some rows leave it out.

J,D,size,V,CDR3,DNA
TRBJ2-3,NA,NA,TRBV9,CASSSRLVDTQYF,TGTGCCAGCAGCAGCCGACTAGTAGATACGCAGTATTTT
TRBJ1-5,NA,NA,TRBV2,CASNPEGQPQHF,TGTGCCAGCAATCCGGAGGGTCAGCCCCAGCATTTT
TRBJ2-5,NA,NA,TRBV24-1,CATSDLSSMATQYF,TGTGCCACCAGTGATTTGAGCTCCATGGCTACCCAGTACTTC
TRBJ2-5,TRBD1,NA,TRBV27,CASSLGTGGGTQYF,TGTGCCAGCAGTTTAGGGACAGGGGGGGGGACCCAGTACTTC
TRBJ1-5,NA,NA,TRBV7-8,CASSLVETSNQPQHF,TGTGCCAGCAGCTTAGTCGAGACCAGCAATCAGCCCCAGCATTTT
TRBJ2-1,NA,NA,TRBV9,CASSTTLSSYNEQFF,TGTGCCAGCAGCACCACGTTGAGCTCCTACAATGAGCAGTTCTTC
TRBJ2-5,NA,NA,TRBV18,CASSPPETQYF,TGTGCCAGCTCACCACCAGAGACCCAGTACTTC
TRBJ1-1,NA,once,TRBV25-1,CASRTALNTEAFF,TGTGCCAGCAGGACTGCCTTGAACACTGAAGCTTTCTTT
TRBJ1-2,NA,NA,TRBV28,CASSPGGAGRLYGYTF,TGTGCCAGCAGTCCGGGCGGGGCGGGGCGCCTCTATGGCTACACCTTC
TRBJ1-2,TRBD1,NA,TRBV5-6,CASSWGQGAAYYGYTF,TGTGCCAGCAGCTGGGGACAGGGCGCGGCATACTATGGCTACACCTTC
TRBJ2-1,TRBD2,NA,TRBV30,CAWNLEASGTYEQFF,TGTGCCTGGAACTTAGAGGCTAGCGGGACCTATGAGCAGTTCTTC
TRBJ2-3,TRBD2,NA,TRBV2,CASTLGLAGGPGTDTQYF,TGTGCCAGCACCCTTGGACTAGCGGGGGGGCCGGGCACAGATACGCAGTATTTT
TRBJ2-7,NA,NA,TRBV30,CAWSPDPTGGQYF,TGTGCCTGGAGCCCCGACCCGACTGGAGGGCAGTACTTC
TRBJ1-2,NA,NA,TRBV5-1,CASSLDLASYGYTF,TGCGCCAGCAGCTTGGACCTAGCAAGCTATGGCTACACCTTC
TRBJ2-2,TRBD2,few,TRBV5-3,CARSLEGLTSEANTGELFF,TGTGCCAGAAGCTTGGAAGGCCTTACTAGCGAGGCGAACACCGGGGAGCTGTTTTTT
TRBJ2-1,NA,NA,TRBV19,CASSIGRGTYNEQFF,TGTGCCAGTAGTATCGGCAGGGGCACCTACAATGAGCAGTTCTTC
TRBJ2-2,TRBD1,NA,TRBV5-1,CASSPGTAYTGELFF,TGCGCCAGCAGCCCGGGGACAGCTTACACCGGGGAGCTGTTTTTT
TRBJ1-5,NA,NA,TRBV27,CASSPQGAWNQPQHF,TGTGCCAGCAGTCCCCAAGGGGCTTGGAATCAGCCCCAGCATTTT
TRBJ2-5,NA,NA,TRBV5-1,CASSGTAKETQYF,TGCGCCAGCAGCGGGACCGCCAAAGAGACCCAGTACTTC
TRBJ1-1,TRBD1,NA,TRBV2,CASSTRQGNTEAFF,TGTGCCAGCAGCACCCGACAGGGGAACACTGAAGCTTTCTTT
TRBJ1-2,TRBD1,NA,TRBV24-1,CATSDARGLEGYTF,TGTGCCACCAGTGATGCCAGGGGGCTAGAGGGCTACACCTTC
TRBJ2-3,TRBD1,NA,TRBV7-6,CASSWGQGSTDTQYF,TGTGCCAGCAGCTGGGGACAGGGGAGCACAGATACGCAGTATTTT
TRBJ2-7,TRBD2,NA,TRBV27,CASSSSSGEAFYEQYF,TGTGCCAGCAGTTCTTCTAGCGGGGAGGCCTTCTACGAGCAGTACTTC
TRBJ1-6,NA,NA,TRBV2,CASRPSEGSPLHF,TGTGCCAGCAGACCATCCGAGGGTTCACCCCTCCACTTT
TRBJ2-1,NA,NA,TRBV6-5,CASTRMGNEQFF,TGTGCCAGCACCCGAATGGGTAATGAGCAGTTCTTC
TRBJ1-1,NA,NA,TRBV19,CASSLGRENTEAFF,TGTGCCAGTAGTCTCGGTAGGGAGAACACTGAAGCTTTCTTT
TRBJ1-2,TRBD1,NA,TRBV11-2,CASSPLTYRGRLGGYTF,TGTGCCAGCAGCCCCTTGACGTACAGGGGGCGCTTGGGGGGCTACACCTTC
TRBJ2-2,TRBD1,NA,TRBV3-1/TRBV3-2,CASSPQGAIAGELFF,TGTGCCAGCAGCCCACAGGGGGCGATAGCCGGGGAGCTGTTTTTT
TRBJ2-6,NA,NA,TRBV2,CASRFSGANVLTF,TGTGCCAGCAGGTTTTCTGGGGCCAACGTCCTGACTTTC
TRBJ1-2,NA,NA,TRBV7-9,CASSLFGHPTLANYGYTF,TGTGCCAGCAGCTTATTTGGGCACCCCACGTTAGCTAACTATGGCTACACCTTC
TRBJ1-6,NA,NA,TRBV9,CASSVAPGSPLHF,TGTGCCAGCAGCGTAGCCCCCGGATCACCCCTCCACTTT
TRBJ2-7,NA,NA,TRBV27,CASSGAFSYEQYF,TGTGCCAGCAGCGGGGCCTTTTCCTACGAGCAGTACTTC
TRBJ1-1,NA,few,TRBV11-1,CASSSDRRTEAFF,TGTGCCAGCAGCTCGGACCGGCGAACTGAAGCTTTCTTT
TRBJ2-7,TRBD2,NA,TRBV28,CASSFVTSGSYEQYF,TGTGCCAGCAGTTTTGTTACTAGCGGCTCCTACGAGCAGTACTTC
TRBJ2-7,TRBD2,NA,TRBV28,CASRPGLADYEQYF,TGTGCCAGCAGACCGGGACTAGCGGATTACGAGCAGTACTTC